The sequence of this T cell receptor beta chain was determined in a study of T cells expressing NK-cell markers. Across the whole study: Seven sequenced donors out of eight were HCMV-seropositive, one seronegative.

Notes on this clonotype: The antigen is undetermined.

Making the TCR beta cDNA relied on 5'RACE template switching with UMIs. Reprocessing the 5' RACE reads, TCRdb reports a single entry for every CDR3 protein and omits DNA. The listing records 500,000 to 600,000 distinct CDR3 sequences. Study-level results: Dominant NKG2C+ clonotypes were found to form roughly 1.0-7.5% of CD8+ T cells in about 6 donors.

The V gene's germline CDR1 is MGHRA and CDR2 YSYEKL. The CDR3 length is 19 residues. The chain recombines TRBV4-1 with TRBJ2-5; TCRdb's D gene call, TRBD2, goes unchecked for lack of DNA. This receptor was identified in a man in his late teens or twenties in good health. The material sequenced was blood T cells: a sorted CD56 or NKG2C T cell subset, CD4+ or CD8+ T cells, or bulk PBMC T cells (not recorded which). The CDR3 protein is CASSQERGLAGGNQETQYF.